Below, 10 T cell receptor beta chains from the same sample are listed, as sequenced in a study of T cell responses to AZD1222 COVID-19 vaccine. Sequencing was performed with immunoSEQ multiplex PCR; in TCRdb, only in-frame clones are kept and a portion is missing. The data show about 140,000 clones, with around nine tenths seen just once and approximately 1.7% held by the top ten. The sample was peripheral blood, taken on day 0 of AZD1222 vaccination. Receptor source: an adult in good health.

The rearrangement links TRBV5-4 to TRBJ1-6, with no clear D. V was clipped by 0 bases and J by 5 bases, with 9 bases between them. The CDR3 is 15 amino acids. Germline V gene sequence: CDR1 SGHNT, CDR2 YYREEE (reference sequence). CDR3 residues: CASSLARKDNSPLHF. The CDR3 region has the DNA TGTGCCAGCAGCTTGGCCCGGAAAGATAATTCACCCCTCCACTTT. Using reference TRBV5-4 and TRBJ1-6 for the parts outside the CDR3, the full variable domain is ETGVTQSPTHLIKTRGQQVTLRCSSQSGHNTVSWYQQALGQGPQFIFQYYREEENGRGNFPPRFSGLQFPNYSSELNVNALELDDSALYLCASSLARKDNSPLHFGNGTRLTVT.

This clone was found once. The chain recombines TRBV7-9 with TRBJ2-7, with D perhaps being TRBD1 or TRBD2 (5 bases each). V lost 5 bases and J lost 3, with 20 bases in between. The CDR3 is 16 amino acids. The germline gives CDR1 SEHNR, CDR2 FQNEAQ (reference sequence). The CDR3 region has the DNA TGTGCCAGCAGCCCCACTTACTCGCCGGGGCGCTACGAGCAGTACTTC. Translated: CASSPTYSPGRYEQYF.

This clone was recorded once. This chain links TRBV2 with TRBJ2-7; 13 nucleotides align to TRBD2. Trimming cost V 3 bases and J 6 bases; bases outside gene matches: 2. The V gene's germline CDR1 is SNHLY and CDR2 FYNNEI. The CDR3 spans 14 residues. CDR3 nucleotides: TGTGCCAGCAGTGACAGGACTAGCGGGAGCGAGCAGTACTTC. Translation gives CASSDRTSGSEQYF.

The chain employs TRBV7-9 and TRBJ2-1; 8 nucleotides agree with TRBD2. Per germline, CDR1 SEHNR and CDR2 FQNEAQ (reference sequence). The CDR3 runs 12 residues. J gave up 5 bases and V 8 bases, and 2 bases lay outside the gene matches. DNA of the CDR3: TGTGCCAGCGTAGCGGGGAACAATGAGCAGTTCTTC. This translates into CASVAGNNEQFF.

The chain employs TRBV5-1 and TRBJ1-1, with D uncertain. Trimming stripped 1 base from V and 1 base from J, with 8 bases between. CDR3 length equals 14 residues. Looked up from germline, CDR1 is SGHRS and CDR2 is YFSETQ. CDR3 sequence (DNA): TGCGCCAGCAGCTTGCTCTTGGCGAACACTGAAGCTTTCTTT. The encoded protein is CASSLLLANTEAFF.

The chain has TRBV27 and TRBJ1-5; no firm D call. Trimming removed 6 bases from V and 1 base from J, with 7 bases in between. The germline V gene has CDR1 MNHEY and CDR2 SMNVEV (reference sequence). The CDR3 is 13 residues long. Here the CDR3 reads CASSLMSNQPQHF. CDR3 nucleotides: TGTGCCAGCAGCCTCATGAGCAATCAGCCCCAGCATTTT.

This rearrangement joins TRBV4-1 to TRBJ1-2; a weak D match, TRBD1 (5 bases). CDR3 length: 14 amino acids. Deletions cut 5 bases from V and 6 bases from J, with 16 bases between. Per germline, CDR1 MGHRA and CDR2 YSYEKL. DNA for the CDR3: TGCGCCAGCAGCGTCGTAGGGGCGGCCAATGGCTACACCTTC. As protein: CASSVVGAANGYTF.

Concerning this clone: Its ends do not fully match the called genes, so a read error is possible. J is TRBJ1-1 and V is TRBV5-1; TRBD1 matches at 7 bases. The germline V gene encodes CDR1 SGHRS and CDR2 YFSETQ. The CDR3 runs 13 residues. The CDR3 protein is CASRRTGELEGIF. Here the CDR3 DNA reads TGCGCCAGCAGGCGAACAGGGGAGCTCGAAGGCATCTTT.

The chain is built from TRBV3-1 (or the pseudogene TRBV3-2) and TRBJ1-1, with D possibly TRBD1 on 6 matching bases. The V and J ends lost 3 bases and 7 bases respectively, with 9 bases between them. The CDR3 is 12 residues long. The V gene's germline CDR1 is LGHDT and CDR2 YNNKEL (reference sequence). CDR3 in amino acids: CASSHRGREAFF. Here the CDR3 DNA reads TGTGCCAGCAGCCACAGGGGCCGTGAAGCTTTCTTT.

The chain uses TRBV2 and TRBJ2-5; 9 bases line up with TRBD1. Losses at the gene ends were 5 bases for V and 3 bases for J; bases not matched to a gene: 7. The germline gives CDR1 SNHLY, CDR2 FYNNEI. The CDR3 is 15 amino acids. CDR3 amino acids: CASSWDRELEETQYF. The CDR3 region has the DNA TGTGCCAGCAGTTGGGACAGGGAGTTGGAAGAGACCCAGTACTTC.